This T cell receptor beta chain was profiled in a study of blood T cell repertoires in COVID-19. How the authors handled the data: Amplified reference gene primers provided the basis for estimating nucleated cell counts. Data came from immunoSEQ multiplex PCR; TCRdb stores just in-frame clones and leaves some out. V, J and clone size reflect that table, while D and trimming were determined from the DNA. The sample consists of about 220,000 clones, 88% of them appearing once. The CDR3 is 16 amino acids. Trimming took off 2 bases at V and 4 bases at J, with 15 bases between the two ends. CDR1 is SGHRS and CDR2 is YFSETQ in the germline V gene.

The receptor's source is a woman in her 30s who had recovered from COVID-19. Sequencing used PBMCs or T cells enriched from blood (not recorded which). This sequence joins TRBV5-1 and TRBJ2-2; no reliable D call. The DNA of the CDR3 is TGCGCCAGCAGCTTTAGAGGAAAAACCCTCACCGGGGAGCTGTTTTTT. Translated: CASSFRGKTLTGELFF.